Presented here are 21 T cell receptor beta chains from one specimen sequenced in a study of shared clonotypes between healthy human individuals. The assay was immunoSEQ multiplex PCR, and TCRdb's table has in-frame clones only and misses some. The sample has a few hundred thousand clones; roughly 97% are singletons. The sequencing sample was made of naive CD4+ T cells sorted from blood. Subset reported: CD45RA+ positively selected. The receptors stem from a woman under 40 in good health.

The CDR3 DNA reads TGTGCCAGCAGCTTAGTAGTCTGGGGACTAGCGGGACCGAACACCGGGGAGCTGTTTTTT. Protein sequence: CASSLVVWGLAGPNTGELFF. This chain connects TRBV7-8 to TRBJ2-2; 13 bases are a match to TRBD2. The junction had 8 bases not matched to a gene; V was cut back by 1 base and J by 0 bases. Germline loops: CDR1 SGHVS, CDR2 FQNEAQ. The CDR3 spans 20 residues.

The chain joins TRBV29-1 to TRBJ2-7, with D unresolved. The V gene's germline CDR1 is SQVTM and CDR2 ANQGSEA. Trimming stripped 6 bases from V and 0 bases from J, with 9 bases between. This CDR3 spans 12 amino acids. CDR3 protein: CSVGFHSYEQYF. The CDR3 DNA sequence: TGCAGCGTCGGCTTCCACTCCTACGAGCAGTACTTC.

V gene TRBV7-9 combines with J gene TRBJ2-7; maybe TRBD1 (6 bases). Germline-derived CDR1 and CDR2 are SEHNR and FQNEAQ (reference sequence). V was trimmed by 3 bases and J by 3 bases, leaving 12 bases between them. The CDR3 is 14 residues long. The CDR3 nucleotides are TGTGCCAGCAGCTTCGGACAGACCCTCTACGAGCAGTACTTC. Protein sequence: CASSFGQTLYEQYF.

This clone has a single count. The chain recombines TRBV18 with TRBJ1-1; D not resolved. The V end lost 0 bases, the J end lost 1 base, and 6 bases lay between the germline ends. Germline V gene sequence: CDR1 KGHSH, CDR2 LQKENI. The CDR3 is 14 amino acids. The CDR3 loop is CASSPPAGNTEAFF. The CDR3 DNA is TGTGCCAGCTCACCACCGGCAGGGAACACTGAAGCTTTCTTT.

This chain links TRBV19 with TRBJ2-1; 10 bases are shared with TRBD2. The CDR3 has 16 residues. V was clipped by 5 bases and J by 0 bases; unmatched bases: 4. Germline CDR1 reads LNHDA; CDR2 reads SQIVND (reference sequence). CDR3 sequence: CASSLSSGSSYNEQFF. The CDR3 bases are TGTGCCAGTAGTCTTTCTAGCGGGAGCTCCTACAATGAGCAGTTCTTC.

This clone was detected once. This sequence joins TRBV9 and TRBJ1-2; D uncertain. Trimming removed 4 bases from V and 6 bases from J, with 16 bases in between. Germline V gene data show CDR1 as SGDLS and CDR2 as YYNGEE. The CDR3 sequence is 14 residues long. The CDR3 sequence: CASSSWPDRHGYTF. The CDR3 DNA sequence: TGTGCCAGCAGCTCGTGGCCTGATCGGCATGGCTACACCTTC. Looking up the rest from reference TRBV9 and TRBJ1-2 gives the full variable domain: DSGVTQTPKHLITATGQRVTLRCSPRSGDLSVYWYQQSLDQGLQFLIQYYNGEERAKGNILERFSAQQFPDLHSELNLSSLELGDSALYFCASSSWPDRHGYTFGSGTRLTVV.

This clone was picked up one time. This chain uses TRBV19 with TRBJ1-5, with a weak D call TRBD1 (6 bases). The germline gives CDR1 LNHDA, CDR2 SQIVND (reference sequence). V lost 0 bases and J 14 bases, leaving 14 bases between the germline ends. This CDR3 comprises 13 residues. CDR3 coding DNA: TGTGCCAGTAGTATAGATCTAGACAGGCTAAAGCATTTT. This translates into CASSIDLDRLKHF.

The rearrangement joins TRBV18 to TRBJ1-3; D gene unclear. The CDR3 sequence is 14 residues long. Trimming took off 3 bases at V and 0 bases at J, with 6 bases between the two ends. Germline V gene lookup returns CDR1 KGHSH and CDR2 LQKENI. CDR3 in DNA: TGTGCCAGCTCACCCGGCCACTCTGGAAACACCATATATTTT. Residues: CASSPGHSGNTIYF.

CDR3 sequence (DNA): TGCGCCAGCAGCCCCGGTCGAAAACTGTTTTTT. Its protein is CASSPGRKLFF. V and J are TRBV5-1 and TRBJ1-4; unclear D gene. Germline CDR1 is SGHRS and CDR2 is YFSETQ. Trimming cost V 4 bases and J 10 bases, with 8 bases left between them. This CDR3 is 11 amino acids long.

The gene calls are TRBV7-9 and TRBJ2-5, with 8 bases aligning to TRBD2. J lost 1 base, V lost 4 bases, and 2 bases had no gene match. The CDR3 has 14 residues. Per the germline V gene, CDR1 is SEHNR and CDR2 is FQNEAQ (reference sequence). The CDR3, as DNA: TGTGCCAGCAGCTCCGGACTAGCCCAAGAGACCCAGTACTTC. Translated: CASSSGLAQETQYF.

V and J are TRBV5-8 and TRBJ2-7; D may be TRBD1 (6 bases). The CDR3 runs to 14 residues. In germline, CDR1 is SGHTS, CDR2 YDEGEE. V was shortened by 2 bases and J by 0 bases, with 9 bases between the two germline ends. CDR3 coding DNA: TGTGCCAGCAGCTTTTACAGGGCCTCCTACGAGCAGTACTTC. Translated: CASSFYRASYEQYF.

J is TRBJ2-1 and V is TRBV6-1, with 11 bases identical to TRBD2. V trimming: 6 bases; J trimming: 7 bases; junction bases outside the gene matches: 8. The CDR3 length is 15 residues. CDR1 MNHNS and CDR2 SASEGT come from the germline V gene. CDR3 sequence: CASSGTSGFGNEQFF. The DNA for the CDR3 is TGTGCCAGCAGCGGGACTAGCGGATTTGGGAATGAGCAGTTCTTC.

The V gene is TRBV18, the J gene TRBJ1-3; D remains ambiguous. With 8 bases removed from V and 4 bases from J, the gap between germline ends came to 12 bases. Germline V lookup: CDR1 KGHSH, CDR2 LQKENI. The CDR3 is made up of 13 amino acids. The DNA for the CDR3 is TGTGCCAGCGTCACCAGCATCGGAAACACCATATATTTT. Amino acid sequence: CASVTSIGNTIYF.

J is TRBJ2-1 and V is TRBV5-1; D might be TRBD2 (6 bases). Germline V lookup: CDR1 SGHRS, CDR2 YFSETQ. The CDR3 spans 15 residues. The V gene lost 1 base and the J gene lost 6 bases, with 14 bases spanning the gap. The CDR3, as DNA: TGCGCCAGCAGCTTGACCTCGGGAGCCCTCAATGAGCAGTTCTTC. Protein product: CASSLTSGALNEQFF.

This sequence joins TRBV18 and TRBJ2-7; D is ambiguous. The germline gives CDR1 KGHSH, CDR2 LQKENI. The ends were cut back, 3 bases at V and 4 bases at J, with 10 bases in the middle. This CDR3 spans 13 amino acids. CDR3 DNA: TGTGCCAGCTCACCCTCGAGTCGGTACGAGCAGTACTTC. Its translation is CASSPSSRYEQYF.

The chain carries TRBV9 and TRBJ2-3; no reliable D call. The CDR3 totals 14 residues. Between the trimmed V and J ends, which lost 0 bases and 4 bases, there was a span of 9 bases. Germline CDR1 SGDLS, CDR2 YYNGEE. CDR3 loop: CASSVVGDADTQYF. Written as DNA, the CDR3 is TGTGCCAGCAGCGTAGTTGGGGATGCAGATACGCAGTATTTT.

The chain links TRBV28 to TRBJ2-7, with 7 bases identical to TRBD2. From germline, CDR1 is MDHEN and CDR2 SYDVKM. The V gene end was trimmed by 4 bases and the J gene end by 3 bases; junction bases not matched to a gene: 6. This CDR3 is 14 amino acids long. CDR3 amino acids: CASSSPGRVYEQYF. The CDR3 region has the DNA TGTGCCAGCAGTTCCCCGGGGAGGGTCTACGAGCAGTACTTC.

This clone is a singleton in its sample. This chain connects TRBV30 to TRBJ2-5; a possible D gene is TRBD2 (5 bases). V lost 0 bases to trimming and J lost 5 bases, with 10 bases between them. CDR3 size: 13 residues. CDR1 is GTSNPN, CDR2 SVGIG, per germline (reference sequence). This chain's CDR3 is CAWSVIEGETQYF. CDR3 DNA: TGTGCCTGGAGTGTCATAGAGGGCGAGACCCAGTACTTC. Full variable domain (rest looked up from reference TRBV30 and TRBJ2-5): SQTIHQWPATLVQPVGSPLSLECTVEGTSNPNLYWYRQAAGRGLQLLFYSVGIGQISSEVPQNLSASRPQDRQFILSSKKLLLSDSGFYLCAWSVIEGETQYFGPGTRLLVL.

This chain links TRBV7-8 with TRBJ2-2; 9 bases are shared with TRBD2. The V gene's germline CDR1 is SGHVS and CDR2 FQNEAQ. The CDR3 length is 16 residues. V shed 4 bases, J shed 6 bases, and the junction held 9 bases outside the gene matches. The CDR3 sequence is CASSYLIAGAAGELFF. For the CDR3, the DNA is TGTGCCAGCAGCTACCTTATAGCGGGAGCGGCCGGGGAGCTGTTTTTT.

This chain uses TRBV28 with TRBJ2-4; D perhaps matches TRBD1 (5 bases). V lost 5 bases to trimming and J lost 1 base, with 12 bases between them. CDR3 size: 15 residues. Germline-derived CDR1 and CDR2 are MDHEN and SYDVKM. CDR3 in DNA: TGTGCCAGCAGTCCCTTCAGGGTTGCCAAAAACATTCAGTACTTC. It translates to CASSPFRVAKNIQYF.

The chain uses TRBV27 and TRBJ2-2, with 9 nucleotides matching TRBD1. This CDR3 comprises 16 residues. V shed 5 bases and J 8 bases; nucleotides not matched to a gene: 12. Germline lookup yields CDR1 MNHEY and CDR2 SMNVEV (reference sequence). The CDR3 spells CASSVAGTGLVGELFF. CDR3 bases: TGTGCCAGCAGTGTCGCCGGGACAGGGCTAGTAGGGGAGCTGTTTTTT.